In this sample, the clone carrying this TCR beta chain turned up a few times. Between the trimmed V and J ends, which lost 6 bases and 1 base, there was a span of 24 bases. The germline gives CDR1 MNHEY, CDR2 SMNVEV (reference sequence). The CDR3 totals 18 residues. This specimen comes from a study of early T cells in non-severe SARS-CoV-2 infection. TCRdb reanalysed the 5' RACE reads using MiXCR and keeps one entry per CDR3 protein. The profile shows about 60,000 distinct CDR3 sequences, approximately 5.6% of them singletons. This rearrangement joins TRBV27 to TRBJ1-2; D possibly corresponds to TRBD1 (5 bases). This clonotype was sampled from an adult who was a healthcare worker with PCR-confirmed SARS-CoV-2 infection or an uninfected control (not recorded which). Sequencing was performed on whole blood. For the CDR3, the DNA is TGTGCCAGCAGCAGAACAGAGGGGCGAATAGACGTTAACTATGGCTACACCTTC. It translates to CASSRTEGRIDVNYGYTF.